This T cell receptor (beta chain) was sequenced during a study of blood T cell repertoires in COVID-19 (dated by TCRdb to about 2020). For context, the study as a whole: Collaborator samples came from the United States, Italy and Spain and covered acute and convalescent phases of COVID-19. The dataset comprised deeply sampled blood TCRbeta repertoires from subjects exposed to, actively infected with, or recovered from COVID-19. Samples came from the ongoing ImmuneRACE study (first 160 participants) plus 1,254 subjects from 6 global collaborators. Where available, HLA class I and class II types were taken from metadata supplied by the sample provider and were not determined by assay-based typing. The repertoires were released in a freely available public database intended as a resource for research on the immune response to SARS-CoV-2. The prospective study material was composed of cDNA or gDNA derived from T cells, B-cell-depleted T cells, or PBMCs. A de-identified subject ID, COVID-19 status, age in years and sex were almost always included in the sample metadata. Broad study findings and their caveats: The quantity of clinical and demographic metadata differed by source and by participant and was supplied without curation.

Collaborating institutions collected whole blood in K2EDTA tubes following their own protocols. For TCRbeta analysis, collaborators shipped samples in one of three forms: frozen whole blood, isolated PBMCs, or DNA extracted from either of those sample types. Remarks on this clone: What this receptor recognizes is not known. The record has no base qualities; no much larger clone is one base away.

TCRbeta CDR3 regions were amplified from genomic DNA by means of the immunoSEQ Assay, a bias-controlled multiplex PCR. As for how the authors treated the data: Within the assay, amplification of reference gene primers was used to estimate how many nucleated cells each sample contained. Sequence reads were collapsed and filtered to measure the absolute abundance of every unique TCRbeta CDR3 rearrangement. Productive Simpson clonality was computed per sample as the square root of Simpson's diversity index over productive rearrangements. In TCRdb, the immuneACCESS table is reduced to in-frame sequences with V and J assigned. These tables do not hold every clone; where another copy was compared, an unresolved V gene accounts for under half, and the others remain unexplained. V and J calls and clone size are copied from that table; D and trimming were computed from the DNA. This sample lists some 210,000 clones; about 88% were detected once. The ten biggest clones cover about 5% of the sample.

From V the trimming removes 3 bases and from J it removes 8 bases, while the gene matches leave 5 bases of the junction unaccounted for. CDR1 and CDR2 (MNHNY, SVGAGI) derive from the germline V gene (reference sequence). Its CDR3 holds 14 amino acids, cysteine through phenylalanine. The CDR3 DNA has 42 bases and is translated from base 1. The material sequenced was peripheral blood. The receptor comes from a woman aged 40 to 50 with acute or convalescent COVID-19. Recombination connected TRBV6-6 to TRBJ1-4; 8 nucleotides in the junction match TRBD1. The nucleotide sequence is given as TGTGCCAGCAGTTATCGACAGGGGCAAGAAAAACTGTTTTTT. The resulting protein is CASSYRQGQEKLFF.